Below, 15 T cell receptor beta chains from the same sample are listed, as sequenced in a study of T cells in Graves' hyperthyroidism and ophthalmopathy. Template material for amplifying TCR beta CDR3 regions consisted of RNA transcripts. With the HTBI primer set, the TCR CDR3 went through a first round of RT-PCR. TCRdb reprocessed the multiplex PCR reads with MiXCR, giving one entry per CDR3 protein. The repertoire holds over 200,000 distinct CDR3 sequences, with 17% as singletons. Material: blood. The source is a man in his forties or fifties with Graves' hyperthyroidism.

This clonotype appeared a few times. CDR3 amino acids: CASSWNYRQGAGEQFF. Written as DNA, the CDR3 is TGTGCCAGCAGCTGGAATTATAGACAGGGGGCGGGCGAGCAGTTCTTC. This chain joins TRBV5-4 and TRBJ2-1; 10 bases are a match to TRBD1. CDR1 is SGHNT and CDR2 is YYREEE in the germline V gene (reference sequence). This CDR3 region has 16 residues. The V gene end was trimmed by 3 bases and the J gene end by 10 bases; junction bases not matched to a gene: 13. The full variable domain, with the rest looked up from reference TRBV5-4 and TRBJ2-1, is ETGVTQSPTHLIKTRGQQVTLRCSSQSGHNTVSWYQQALGQGPQFIFQYYREEENGRGNFPPRFSGLQFPNYSSELNVNALELDDSALYLCASSWNYRQGAGEQFFGPGTRLTVL.

This clonotype was seen ten or more times. The V call is TRBV20-1, the J call TRBJ2-2, with D tentatively TRBD2 (6 bases). CDR1 and CDR2 (germline): DFQATT, SNEGSKA (reference sequence). V was trimmed by 6 bases and J by 5 bases, leaving 16 bases between them. The CDR3 is made up of 14 amino acids. CDR3 sequence: CSAPREYRTGELFF. In DNA form, the CDR3 reads TGCAGTGCCCCCCGGGAGTATCGGACCGGGGAGCTGTTTTTT.

This clonotype was seen only once. The chain links TRBV10-3 to TRBJ2-1, with a tentative D call TRBD1 (6 bases). Germline V gene data show CDR1 as ENHRY and CDR2 as SYGVKD. V lost 3 bases and J 9 bases, leaving 15 bases between the germline ends. The CDR3 runs to 14 residues. CDR3 sequence: CAISDEQGSTEQFF. The CDR3 nucleotides are TGTGCCATCAGTGACGAACAGGGCTCCACTGAGCAGTTCTTC.

This clonotype was recorded a few times. The rearrangement uses TRBV5-1 and TRBJ1-4, with D perhaps TRBD1 (5 bases). Between the trimmed V and J ends, which lost 3 bases and 3 bases, there was a span of 12 bases. The CDR3 runs to 15 residues. Germline V gives CDR1 SGHRS, CDR2 YFSETQ. Here the CDR3 reads CASSSTGTANEKLFF. The CDR3 coding sequence is TGCGCCAGCAGCTCCACCGGGACGGCTAATGAAAAACTGTTTTTT.

This clonotype has ten or more counts. J is TRBJ2-1 and V is TRBV6-2 or TRBV6-3; 11 bases match TRBD2. CDR3 length equals 15 residues. V trimming: 7 bases; J trimming: 7 bases; junction bases outside the gene matches: 9. The germline CDR1 and CDR2 sequences are MNHEY and SVGEGT. DNA of the CDR3: TGTGCCAGCACACTAACGGGACTAGCGGTAAATGAGCAGTTCTTC. Translated, it gives CASTLTGLAVNEQFF.

This chain connects TRBV5-1 to TRBJ2-7, with D perhaps TRBD1 (5 bases). V lost 0 bases and J lost 7, with 8 bases in between. The CDR3 extends over 12 amino acids. The germline gives CDR1 SGHRS, CDR2 YFSETQ. The DNA of the CDR3 is TGCGCCAGCAGCTTGGAGGGGTGGGAGCAGTACTTC. This codes for CASSLEGWEQYF.

This clonotype was recorded at least ten times. This chain joins TRBV10-3 and TRBJ2-5; D might be TRBD2 (6 bases). CDR1 is ENHRY, CDR2 SYGVKD, per germline. V lost 2 bases, J lost 5 bases, and 12 bases lay in between. The length of the CDR3 is 14 residues. The CDR3 loop is CAISENSGVETQYF. Written as DNA, the CDR3 is TGTGCCATCAGTGAGAACTCGGGGGTGGAGACCCAGTACTTC.

In its sample, this clonotype was seen a few times. The V and J genes are TRBV6-2 or TRBV6-3 and TRBJ1-2; tentatively, D is TRBD1 (6 bases). Trimming removed 1 base at V and 1 base at J, with 13 bases between. The CDR3 consists of 16 residues. CDR1 and CDR2 (germline): MNHEY, SVGEGT. The CDR3 DNA sequence: TGTGCCAGCAGTTACTTACTACGGACAGATAACTATGGCTACACCTTC. Protein sequence: CASSYLLRTDNYGYTF.

This clonotype was seen repeatedly, ten times or more. The chain employs TRBV12-3 or TRBV12-4 and TRBJ2-5, with 9 bases aligning to TRBD1. The CDR3 totals 14 residues. V lost 6 bases, J lost 5 bases, and 7 bases stayed unmatched. This chain's CDR3 is CASRLTGGGETQYF. CDR3 DNA sequence: TGTGCCAGCAGACTCACAGGGGGCGGGGAGACCCAGTACTTC.

This clonotype appeared a few times. The chain links TRBV4-3 to TRBJ2-7, with 12 bases identical to TRBD2. In germline, CDR1 is LGHNA, CDR2 YSLEER. This CDR3 is built from 16 residues. Trimming removed 4 bases from V and 0 bases from J; junction bases left unmatched: 4. The CDR3, as DNA: TGCGCCAGCAGCCGCGAGACTAGCGGGAGCTCCTACGAGCAGTACTTC. It translates to CASSRETSGSSYEQYF.

The gene calls are TRBV28 and TRBJ2-5; possible D gene TRBD1, 6 bases. The V gene lost 7 bases and the J gene lost 1 base, with 16 bases spanning the gap. The CDR3 is made up of 15 amino acids. The germline CDR1 and CDR2 sequences are MDHEN and SYDVKM. The CDR3 bases are TGTGCCAGCACAGCCCACCAGGGGTCCCAAGAGACCCAGTACTTC. Translation gives CASTAHQGSQETQYF.

This clonotype has ten or more counts. The CDR3 here is CASSLDGSGSTQYF. In DNA, the CDR3 is TGTGCCAGCAGCTTAGATGGGAGCGGGAGTACCCAGTACTTC. The chain couples TRBV11-3 to TRBJ2-5, with 8 bases fitting TRBD2. This CDR3 contains 14 residues. V was clipped by 0 bases and J by 8 bases; unmatched bases: 5. CDR1 is SGHNT, CDR2 YENEEA, per germline.

This clonotype was seen ten or more times. The rearrangement uses TRBV2 and TRBJ1-5, with 7 bases that match TRBD1. Losses at the gene ends were 7 bases for V and 8 bases for J; bases not matched to a gene: 11. The CDR3 totals 14 residues. Germline assignment: CDR1 SNHLY and CDR2 FYNNEI. The CDR3 coding sequence is TGTGCCAGCACCCTACAGGGGCCGGAGGAGCCCCAGCATTTT. It translates to CASTLQGPEEPQHF.

The V gene is TRBV5-4, the J gene TRBJ2-2; 13 bases match TRBD2. J gave up 4 bases and V 4 bases, and 4 bases lay outside the gene matches. Germline lookup yields CDR1 SGHNT and CDR2 YYREEE (reference sequence). This CDR3 is built from 16 residues. The CDR3 loop reads CASSTGLAGVTGELFF. Written as DNA, the CDR3 is TGTGCCAGCAGCACCGGACTAGCGGGAGTCACCGGGGAGCTGTTTTTT.

Remarks on this clonotype: One end of the junction varies from germline; a read error may be responsible. V is TRBV12-3 or TRBV12-4 and J is TRBJ1-6; possible D gene TRBD1, 5 bases. This CDR3 has 16 residues. The chain's CDR3 is CASSFSGFSYNSPLRF. The DNA for the CDR3 is TGTGCCAGCAGTTTTTCAGGGTTCTCCTATAATTCACCCCTCCGCTTT.